The present T cell receptor beta chain was sequenced within a study of blood T cell repertoires in COVID-19. Study details: PBMCs, B-cell-depleted T cells, or T cells provided the cDNA or gDNA that made up the material.

Clones were read by immunoSEQ multiplex PCR, and TCRdb kept only the in-frame ones, dropping some. The table includes around 300,000 clones, about 93% detected once. CDR1 and CDR2 (germline): MGHRA, YSYEKL. Losses at the gene ends were 4 bases for V and 2 bases for J; bases not matched to a gene: 5. The CDR3 covers 15 residues. The specimen was peripheral blood. The clonotype originates from a woman in her twenties or thirties with COVID-19, enrolled during active disease. The chain employs TRBV4-1 and TRBJ1-2, with 9 bases fitting TRBD1. Here the CDR3 reads CASSPGQGLNYGYTF. CDR3 DNA: TGCGCCAGCAGCCCGGGACAGGGATTGAACTATGGCTACACCTTC.